The rows below give T cell receptor beta chains drawn from one sample of a study of blood T cell repertoires in COVID-19. Sequenced by immunoSEQ multiplex PCR; TCRdb stores in-frame clones only, minus some. Of 150,000 or so clones listed, roughly 79% are singletons. The sequencing sample was made of PBMCs or T cells enriched from blood (not recorded which). The receptors originated from a woman aged 45-65 years who had recovered from COVID-19. CDR3s include the opening cysteine and the closing phenylalanine or tryptophan. Fields, in order: clone size, V gene, CDR3 length, D gene, J gene, CDR3 DNA, CDR3 protein. The D gene is left open where the match is weak. Clone size appears in some rows only: once, few, many, or a class for an expanded clone.

>.|TRBV7-9|12|.|TRBJ2-3
TGTGCCAGCAGCATACAGCGGGATACGCAGTATTTT
CASSIQRDTQYF
>.|TRBV20-1|14|.|TRBJ1-5
TGCAGTGCTAGTAACACAGGCTTCAATCAGCCCCAGCATTTT
CSASNTGFNQPQHF
>many|TRBV6-5|14|TRBD1|TRBJ1-2
TGTGCCAGCAGTTACTCTGACAGGGATGGTGGCTACACCTTC
CASSYSDRDGGYTF
>.|TRBV6-1|15|TRBD1|TRBJ2-2
TGTGCCAGCAGTGAAGGGACAGGGAGGACCGGGGAGCTGTTTTTT
CASSEGTGRTGELFF
>.|TRBV29-1|14|.|TRBJ1-4
TGCAGCTACAGTCAGGCGGGAGCTAATGAAAAACTGTTTTTT
CSYSQAGANEKLFF
>.|TRBV11-2|16|.|TRBJ1-4
TGTGCCAGCAGCTTAGAGGGCAGCCCAATTAATGAAAAACTGTTTTTT
CASSLEGSPINEKLFF
>.|TRBV3-1/TRBV3-2|16|TRBD1|TRBJ2-3
TGTGCCAGCAGCCTGAGGACAGGGTCGGGGACAGATACGCAGTATTTT
CASSLRTGSGTDTQYF
>few|TRBV3-1/TRBV3-2|18|TRBD1|TRBJ2-2
TGTGCCAGCAGCCATGACCGGGACAGGGGGCATCTGGCCGGGGAGCTGTTTTTT
CASSHDRDRGHLAGELFF
>.|TRBV7-9|16|TRBD2|TRBJ2-3
TGTGCCAGCAGCTTTGGGCGGAGCGGGACCACAGATACGCAGTATTTT
CASSFGRSGTTDTQYF
>.|TRBV11-2|18|TRBD1|TRBJ2-6
TGTGCCAGCAGCGCGATCCGGGACAGCTTCTCTGGGGCCAACGTCCTGACTTTC
CASSAIRDSFSGANVLTF
>.|TRBV30|12|TRBD1|TRBJ1-5
TGTGCCTGGAGTGTACTGGGTTCAGGGGGGCATTTT
CAWSVLGSGGHF
>few|TRBV6-6|16|.|TRBJ2-7
TGTGCCAGCAGTGGGGGCTGGTCCCGAGACTCCTACGAGCAGTACTTC
CASSGGWSRDSYEQYF
>.|TRBV28|19|TRBD2|TRBJ2-7
TGTGCCAGCAGCTCGGCCGGACTAGCGGGAGGCCCTTTCTCCTACGAGCAGTACTTC
CASSSAGLAGGPFSYEQYF
>.|TRBV2|15|.|TRBJ1-3
TGTGCCAGCAGTAACGACAGGCCTTCTGGAAACACCATATATTTT
CASSNDRPSGNTIYF
>.|TRBV30|16|.|TRBJ1-5
TGTGCCTGGAGCTCCGTAGGGGCGCAAAGCAATCAGCCCCAGCATTTT
CAWSSVGAQSNQPQHF
>.|TRBV12-3/TRBV12-4|13|.|TRBJ1-3
TGTGCCAGCAGCCCACAGGGTGGAAACACCATATATTTT
CASSPQGGNTIYF
>.|TRBV6-5|10|.|TRBJ1-1
TGTGCCAGCAGGGAGTTTGAAGCTTTCTTT
CASREFEAFF
>.|TRBV18|15|.|TRBJ1-3
TGTGCCAGCTCACCTCGGGCCGAGGCAGGGGACACCATATATTTT
CASSPRAEAGDTIYF
>few|TRBV2|14|.|TRBJ1-3
TGTGCCAGCAGTGCGGGAGGGCCTGGAAACACCATATATTTT
CASSAGGPGNTIYF
>few|TRBV5-1|14|.|TRBJ2-3
TGCGCCAGCAGCGTAGACAGTCTCACAGATACGCAGTATTTT
CASSVDSLTDTQYF
>.|TRBV19|16|.|TRBJ2-1
TGTGCCAGTAGTACTGCCTGGGGGGGGGCGGACAATGAGCAGTTCTTC
CASSTAWGGADNEQFF
>.|TRBV27|15|TRBD2|TRBJ2-1
TGTGCCAGCGGACGTCTAGCGGACTCCTACAATGAGCAGTTCTTC
CASGRLADSYNEQFF
>few|TRBV5-1|15|TRBD1|TRBJ1-5
TGCGCCAGCAGCTTAGACCCGGACAGGGATCAGCCCCAGCATTTT
CASSLDPDRDQPQHF
>.|TRBV19|14|TRBD1|TRBJ1-5
TGTGCCAGCTCCGGGACAGGGGGTAATCAGCCCCAGCATTTT
CASSGTGGNQPQHF
>.|TRBV3-1/TRBV3-2|16|.|TRBJ1-5
TGTGCCAGCAGCCAATCGGGTCCAGGGGGCAATCAGCCCCAGCATTTT
CASSQSGPGGNQPQHF
>.|TRBV19|17|.|TRBJ2-2
TGTGCCAGTAGTCCGACCCGGACAGTCGGCAACGCCGGGGAGCTGTTTTTT
CASSPTRTVGNAGELFF
>.|TRBV7-3|14|TRBD1|TRBJ2-2
TGTGCCAGCAGTCCGGGACAGGGAACCGGGGAGCTGTTTTTT
CASSPGQGTGELFF
>.|TRBV19|14|.|TRBJ2-2
TGTGCCAGTTTTTCGACAGCCTCTCCCGGGGAGCTGTTTTTT
CASFSTASPGELFF
>once|TRBV7-3|18|TRBD1|TRBJ2-2
TGTGCCAGCAGCTTATCCGGGACAGGGGGTGTAGTGACCGGGGAGCTGTTTTTT
CASSLSGTGGVVTGELFF
>.|TRBV27|14|.|TRBJ1-1
TGTGCCAGCAGCTCAACCCCAGGATACACTGAAGCTTTCTTT
CASSSTPGYTEAFF
>once|TRBV5-1|14|TRBD2|TRBJ2-7
TGCGCCAGCAGCTGGGGGGGTGAACCCTACGAGCAGTACTTC
CASSWGGEPYEQYF
>.|TRBV28|14|TRBD2|TRBJ2-7
TGTGCCAGCAGTCCACTAGCGGAGGTTTACGAGCAGTACTTC
CASSPLAEVYEQYF
>.|TRBV12-3/TRBV12-4|13|.|TRBJ1-2
TGTGCCAGCAGTTTCCAGGGGTTTAATGGCTACACCTTC
CASSFQGFNGYTF
>.|TRBV5-1|14|TRBD1|TRBJ2-5
TGCGCCACCCGGGGACAGGCGACCCAAGAGACCCAGTACTTC
CATRGQATQETQYF
>.|TRBV27|16|TRBD1|TRBJ2-7
TGTGCCAGCAGTCTAACCGTCTTGGGACAGGGACGCAAGCAGTACTTC
CASSLTVLGQGRKQYF
>.|TRBV5-1|14|.|TRBJ2-1
TGCGCCAGCAGCTTGGACAGGGAAGTCAATGAGCAGTTCTTC
CASSLDREVNEQFF
>.|TRBV29-1|13|.|TRBJ1-1
TGCAGCGTTCGATATGAACAGGACACTGAAGCTTTCTTT
CSVRYEQDTEAFF
>.|TRBV11-3|15|.|TRBJ2-3
TGTGCCAGCAGCCCCACAGGGAAGGACACAGATACGCAGTATTTT
CASSPTGKDTDTQYF
>.|TRBV5-1|17|TRBD2|TRBJ2-2
TGCGCCAGCAGCCCAAAGGGGGGACTAGCGGTCACCGGGGAGCTGTTTTTT
CASSPKGGLAVTGELFF
>.|TRBV29-1|15|.|TRBJ1-2
TGCAGCGTTGAAGATCTTCAGTTCCGAGGAGATGGCTACACCTTC
CSVEDLQFRGDGYTF
>.|TRBV4-1|21|.|TRBJ2-2
TGCGCCAGCAGCCAAGAGTCGGCCCCCGGGACTTCGTCGGTATTCGCCGGGGAGCTGTTTTTT
CASSQESAPGTSSVFAGELFF
>.|TRBV20-1|13|.|TRBJ1-2
TGCAGTGCTAGTCGAGACAGTAACTATGGCTACACCTTC
CSASRDSNYGYTF
>once|TRBV5-1|15|.|TRBJ1-1
TGCGCCAGCAGCTTGGAGACTCAAATGAACACTGAAGCTTTCTTT
CASSLETQMNTEAFF
>.|TRBV5-1|14|.|TRBJ2-5
TGCGCCAGCAGGTTGACCGGGACACAAGAGACCCAGTACTTC
CASRLTGTQETQYF
>.|TRBV11-3|18|.|TRBJ2-3
TGTGCCAGCAGCGCCGGGACAGGAGGGGGGGTTAGCACAGATACGCAGTATTTT
CASSAGTGGGVSTDTQYF
>.|TRBV9|17|TRBD1|TRBJ1-3
TGTGCCAGCAGCGCGAGGCAGGGGGTTTCTTATGGAAACACCATATATTTT
CASSARQGVSYGNTIYF
>.|TRBV2|14|TRBD1|TRBJ1-5
TGTGCCAGCAGCCCAGGGCAGGGACAGCAGCCCCAGCATTTT
CASSPGQGQQPQHF
>.|TRBV7-3|15|TRBD1|TRBJ1-4
TGTGCCAGCAGCCCCTCGGGACAGGGTAATGAAAAACTGTTTTTT
CASSPSGQGNEKLFF
>few|TRBV28|16|TRBD1|TRBJ1-3
TGTGCCAGCAGTTCCTCTCAGGGGGCTGGTGGAAACACCATATATTTT
CASSSSQGAGGNTIYF
>.|TRBV29-1|12|.|TRBJ1-4
TGCAGCATACAGGGCCGTAATGAAAAACTGTTTTTT
CSIQGRNEKLFF
>.|TRBV12-3/TRBV12-4|13|.|TRBJ2-7
TGTGCCATACGTATCCGGGATCGGAACGAGCAGTACTTC
CAIRIRDRNEQYF
>.|TRBV28|14|.|TRBJ2-7
TGTGCCAGCAGCTGGACTCAGGCCCGCTACGAGCAGTACTTC
CASSWTQARYEQYF
>few|TRBV27|16|TRBD1|TRBJ2-7
TGTGCCAGCAGTTTAAGGGGGACAGGGCGGCCCTACGAGCAGTACTTC
CASSLRGTGRPYEQYF
>.|TRBV5-1|17|TRBD2|TRBJ2-3
TGCGCCAGCAGCTTGGCGACGACTAGCGGGACCACAGATACGCAGTATTTT
CASSLATTSGTTDTQYF
>once|TRBV14|17|TRBD1|TRBJ1-2
TGTGCCAGCAGCCCGGGGACAGTTGGGGACTCTAACTATGGCTACACCTTC
CASSPGTVGDSNYGYTF
>.|TRBV5-8|15|.|TRBJ1-2
TGTGCCAGCAGCCACAGGACAGTAGCTAACTATGGCTACACCTTC
CASSHRTVANYGYTF
>.|TRBV6-5|15|TRBD1|TRBJ1-4
TGTGCCAGCAGGACAGGGGGTCTGACTAATGAAAAACTGTTTTTT
CASRTGGLTNEKLFF